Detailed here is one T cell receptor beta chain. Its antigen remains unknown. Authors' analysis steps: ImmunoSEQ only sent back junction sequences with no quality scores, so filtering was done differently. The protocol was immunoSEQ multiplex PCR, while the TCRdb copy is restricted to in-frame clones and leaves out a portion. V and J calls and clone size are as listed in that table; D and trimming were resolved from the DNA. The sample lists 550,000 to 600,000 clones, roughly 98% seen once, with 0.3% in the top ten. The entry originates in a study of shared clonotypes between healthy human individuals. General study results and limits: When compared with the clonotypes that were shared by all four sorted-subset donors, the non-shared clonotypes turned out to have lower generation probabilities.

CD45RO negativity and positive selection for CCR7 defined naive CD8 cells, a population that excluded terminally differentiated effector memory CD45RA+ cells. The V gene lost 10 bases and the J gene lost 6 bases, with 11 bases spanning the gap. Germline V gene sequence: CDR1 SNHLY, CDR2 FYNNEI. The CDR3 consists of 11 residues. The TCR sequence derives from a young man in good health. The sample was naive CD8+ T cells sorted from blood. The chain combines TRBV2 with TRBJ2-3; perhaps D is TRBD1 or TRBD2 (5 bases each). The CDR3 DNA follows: TGTGCCACCCTGGGACCCGATACGCAGTATTTT. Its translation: CATLGPDTQYF.